A single sample gave rise to the 7 T cell receptor beta chains below, sequenced in a study of CD8+ T cells in alopecia areata. Following extraction, RNA underwent reverse transcription to cDNA, which served as the sequencing template. Sequencing was performed with immunoSEQ multiplex PCR; in TCRdb, only in-frame clones are kept and a portion is missing. The sample comprises roughly 150,000 clones, over 70% of which are singletons, and about 14% rests with the top ten. The starting material was CD8+ T cells sorted from blood, obtained at week 0. The receptors were sampled from a human donor with alopecia areata.

The chain has TRBV4-1 and TRBJ2-7; tentatively, D is TRBD2 (5 bases). CDR1 is MGHRA and CDR2 is YSYEKL in the germline V gene. V shed 4 bases and J shed 2 bases, with 15 bases lying between them. The CDR3 consists of 15 residues. This chain's CDR3 is CASSLGLDPTYEQYF. The CDR3 DNA sequence: TGCGCCAGCAGCCTTGGACTGGACCCAACCTACGAGCAGTACTTC.

This clone came up once. The chain joins TRBV29-1 to TRBJ2-1; D gene unclear. V was shortened by 3 bases and J by 7 bases, with 7 bases between the two germline ends. The CDR3 spans 11 residues. CDR1 is SQVTM, CDR2 ANQGSEA, per germline. The DNA of the CDR3 is TGCAGCGTTGATGCGTGGAATGAGCAGTTCTTC. Its protein product is CSVDAWNEQFF.

This clone has only one observation. CDR3: CASSQLAGDTGELFF. CDR3 nucleotide sequence: TGTGCCAGCAGCCAACTAGCGGGGGACACCGGGGAGCTGTTTTTT. The V and J genes are TRBV5-4 and TRBJ2-2; 11 bases map to TRBD2. The CDR3 totals 15 residues. V shed 4 bases, J shed 3 bases, and the junction held 2 bases outside the gene matches. Germline values: CDR1 SGHNT, CDR2 YYREEE (reference sequence).

The V gene is TRBV4-1, the J gene TRBJ2-7; perhaps D is TRBD1 or TRBD2 (6 bases each). Trimming took off 1 base at V and 5 bases at J, with 12 bases between the two ends. The length of the CDR3 is 14 residues. Per germline, CDR1 MGHRA and CDR2 YSYEKL. CDR3: CASSQVGGRNEQYF. In nucleotides, the CDR3 is TGCGCCAGCAGCCAAGTTGGGGGGCGGAACGAGCAGTACTTC.

This rearrangement joins TRBV6-5 to TRBJ2-7; D is perhaps TRBD1 (6 bases). V was pared by 7 bases and J by 2 bases, with 9 bases between. CDR3 length: 12 amino acids. Germline CDR1 is MNHEY and CDR2 is SVGAGI. The CDR3 bases are TGTGCCAGCATAGGGGGACCCTACGAGCAGTACTTC. Translated: CASIGGPYEQYF.

The chain links TRBV7-2 to TRBJ2-2, with a weak D call TRBD2 (6 bases). The germline V gene has CDR1 SGHTA and CDR2 FQGNSA. The V end lost 1 base, the J end lost 7 bases, and 22 bases lay between the germline ends. CDR3 length equals 18 residues. The CDR3 loop reads CASSLERGAREGGGELFF. The CDR3 DNA sequence: TGTGCCAGCAGCTTAGAACGTGGGGCGCGGGAAGGAGGCGGGGAGCTGTTTTTT.

V usage is TRBV25-1 and J usage is TRBJ1-2, with D hard to call. The CDR3 is 13 residues long. Per the germline V gene, CDR1 is MGHDK and CDR2 is SYGVNS. With 3 bases removed from V and 5 bases from J, the gap between germline ends came to 10 bases. CDR3 nucleotides: TGTGCCAGCAGTGAGTCAGACCATTATGGCTACACCTTC. This gives the protein CASSESDHYGYTF.